What follows is one TCR beta chain and its context. Germline CDR1 is LGHNA and CDR2 is YSLEER. The CDR3 contains 14 residues. Trimming pared 6 bases from V and 5 bases from J, leaving 16 bases between. Per the study methods: Using reference gene primer amplification, nucleated cell counts were estimated. Clones were sequenced by immunoSEQ multiplex PCR, and TCRdb holds only the in-frame ones, with some missing. The V and J calls and clone size come from that table; D and trimming were worked out from the DNA. This sample has 70,000 or so clones, with about nine tenths found just once. This sample stems from a study of blood T cell repertoires in COVID-19. Study information: Samples representing acute and convalescent COVID-19 were sourced from the United States, Italy and Spain. Nucleic acid was either cDNA or gDNA, and it came from T cells, B-cell-depleted T cells, or PBMCs.

J is TRBJ1-2 and V is TRBV4-3, with D possibly TRBD1 on 6 matching bases. Sequenced sample: peripheral blood. This TCR was recovered from a woman between 18 and 29 years old with acute or convalescent COVID-19. The CDR3 region has the DNA TGCGCCAGCAGTCCCGGCCAGAGGGGGTATGGCTACACCTTC. It yields the protein CASSPGQRGYGYTF.